The clone carrying this T cell receptor beta chain showed up just a few times. Antigen: not known. Using its own MiXCR run on the reads, TCRdb lists one record per CDR3 protein. The sample consists of about 260,000 distinct CDR3 sequences, roughly 15% of them appearing once. This entry comes from a study of T cell repertoires in cytomegalovirus infection. Overall study: Both a matching HLA type and CMV infection were indicated by public TCR beta signatures. Whole-study findings and limits: Predominance within the ex vivo response was attributable to HLA-C-restricted CMV-specific TCR beta clonotypes.

Germline V gives CDR1 SGHKS, CDR2 YYEKEE (reference sequence). The CDR3 consists of 16 residues. V dropped 4 bases and J dropped 3 bases, with 14 bases sitting between them. This receptor was identified in a human donor in good health (CMV status not recorded). Some clones in this sample may be carry-over from other donors' samples. This chain connects TRBV5-5 to TRBJ1-6; D is undetermined. The sample was PBMCs. The CDR3 nucleotides read TGTGCCAGCAGCCCACAGCCTCCCGTCTATAATTCACCCCTCCACTTT. Amino acid sequence: CASSPQPPVYNSPLHF. Based on the CDR3 plus reference TRBV5-5 and TRBJ1-6, the full variable domain is DAGVTQSPTHLIKTRGQQVTLRCSPISGHKSVSWYQQVLGQGPQFIFQYYEKEERGRGNFPDRFSARQFPNYSSELNVNALLLGDSALYLCASSPQPPVYNSPLHFGNGTRLTVT.